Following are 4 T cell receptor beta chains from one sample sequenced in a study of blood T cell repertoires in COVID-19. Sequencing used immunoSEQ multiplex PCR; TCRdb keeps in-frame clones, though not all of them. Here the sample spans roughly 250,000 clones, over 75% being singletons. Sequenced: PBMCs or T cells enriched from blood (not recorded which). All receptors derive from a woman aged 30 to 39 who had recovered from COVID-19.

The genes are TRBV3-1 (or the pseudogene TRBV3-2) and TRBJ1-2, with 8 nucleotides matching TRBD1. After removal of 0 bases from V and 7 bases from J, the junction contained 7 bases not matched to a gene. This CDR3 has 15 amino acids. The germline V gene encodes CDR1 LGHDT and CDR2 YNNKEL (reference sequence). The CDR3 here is CASSQDRAGGSGYTF. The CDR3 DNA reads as TGTGCCAGCAGCCAAGATCGGGCAGGGGGCAGTGGCTACACCTTC.

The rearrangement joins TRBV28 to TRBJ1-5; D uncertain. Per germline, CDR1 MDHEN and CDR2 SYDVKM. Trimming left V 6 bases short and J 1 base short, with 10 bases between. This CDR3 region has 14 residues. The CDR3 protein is CASSSLLSNQPQHF. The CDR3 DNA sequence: TGTGCCAGCAGCTCCCTCTTGAGCAATCAGCCCCAGCATTTT.

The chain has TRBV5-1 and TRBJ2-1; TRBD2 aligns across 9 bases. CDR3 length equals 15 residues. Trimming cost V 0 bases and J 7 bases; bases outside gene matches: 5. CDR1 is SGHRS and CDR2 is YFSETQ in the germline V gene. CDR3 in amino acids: CASSLEWTSVNEQFF. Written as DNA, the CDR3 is TGCGCCAGCAGCTTGGAGTGGACTAGCGTGAATGAGCAGTTCTTC.

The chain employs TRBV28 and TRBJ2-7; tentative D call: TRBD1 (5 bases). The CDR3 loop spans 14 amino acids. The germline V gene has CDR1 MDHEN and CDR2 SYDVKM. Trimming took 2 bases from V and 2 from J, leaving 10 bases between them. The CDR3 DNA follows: TGTGCCAGCAGTTTAAGGGGTAATACCTACGAGCAGTACTTC. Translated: CASSLRGNTYEQYF.